This T cell receptor beta chain was found in a study of blood T cell repertoires in COVID-19. This CDR3 region has 14 residues. Germline V gene lookup returns CDR1 SGHDN and CDR2 FVKESK. Trimming left V 0 bases short and J 7 bases short, with 12 bases between. Using immunoSEQ multiplex PCR, the repertoire was profiled, and TCRdb retains in-frame clones only, with some absent. The sample carries approximately 250,000 clones, 90% recorded once. The chain joins TRBV14 to TRBJ2-5; D unclear. Sequenced sample: PBMCs or T cells enriched from blood (not recorded which). The clonotype was recovered from a woman aged 25 to 39 with acute COVID-19. CDR3 sequence: CASSQDLVSPTQYF. The CDR3 nucleotides are TGTGCCAGCAGCCAAGATTTAGTCTCTCCGACCCAGTACTTC.